This T cell receptor (beta chain) was sequenced during a study of control samples from healthy donors and cancer patients. The germline V gene has CDR1 LGHDT and CDR2 YNNKEL (reference sequence). The CDR3 is 14 amino acids. Between the trimmed V and J ends, which lost 3 bases and 5 bases, there was a span of 13 bases. In this sample, this clone turned up a few times. Sequencing was performed with immunoSEQ multiplex PCR; in TCRdb, only in-frame clones are kept and a portion is missing. The table has about 92,000 clones, 82% seen once. This receptor was identified in a woman in her sixties in good health. The sample taken for sequencing was blood. This chain uses TRBV3-1 (or the pseudogene TRBV3-2) with TRBJ2-5; D perhaps matches TRBD1 (6 bases). In DNA, the CDR3 is TGTGCCAGCAGCCAGGTGGGGGCAGGGGAGACCCAGTACTTC. Amino acids: CASSQVGAGETQYF.